These T cell receptor beta chains were read from a single sample in a study of cytomegalovirus exposure and HLA in healthy donors. The protocol was immunoSEQ multiplex PCR, while the TCRdb copy is restricted to in-frame clones and leaves out a portion. Of about 120,000 clones listed, 83% are singletons. Sequencing used PBMCs. These receptors were taken from a man younger than 35 in good health and CMV-seropositive. Each CDR3 is given with its conserved first and last residue. The D gene is left open where the match is weak. Expanded clones are given a class, and other clones once, few, many or no size at all.

clone size,D gene,J gene,V gene,CDR3 DNA,CDR3 protein
-,-,TRBJ2-5,TRBV6-5,TGTGCCACCGAGGGCGGTATCCAAGAGACCCAGTACTTC,CATEGGIQETQYF
-,-,TRBJ1-3,TRBV19,TGTGCCAGTAGTCCAGAACAGTTCTCTGGAAACACCATATATTTT,CASSPEQFSGNTIYF
-,-,TRBJ1-1,TRBV9,TGTGCCAGCAGCGTCCGGGACACTAGGGCTGAAGCTTTCTTT,CASSVRDTRAEAFF
-,TRBD1,TRBJ2-7,TRBV7-9,TGTGCCAGCAGCTTGACAGGGGGCTACGAGCAGTACTTC,CASSLTGGYEQYF
few,-,TRBJ2-7,TRBV28,TGTGCCAGCAGGTCCCCCCTCTACGAGCAGTACTTC,CASRSPLYEQYF
-,-,TRBJ2-7,TRBV19,TGTGCCAGTAGTATGGAGGTGCGGTACGAGCAGTACTTC,CASSMEVRYEQYF
-,-,TRBJ1-1,TRBV28,TGTGCCAGCATGGTTTCCTCGGTGAACACTGAAGCTTTCTTT,CASMVSSVNTEAFF
-,-,TRBJ2-7,TRBV27,TGTGCCAGCAGTTTAGGCGGGGAGACAGCGAGAAGCTCCTACGAGCAGTACTTC,CASSLGGETARSSYEQYF
-,-,TRBJ1-2,TRBV9,TGTGCCAGCAGCGTAACATCTAACTATGGCTACACCTTC,CASSVTSNYGYTF
-,-,TRBJ1-5,TRBV16,TGTGCCAGCAGCTCCGGGGGGGCCAGGTATAGCAATCAGCCCCAGCATTTT,CASSSGGARYSNQPQHF
-,-,TRBJ2-5,TRBV27,TGTGCCAGCAGTGGGCTCGGGGACCAAGAGACCCAGTACTTC,CASSGLGDQETQYF
few,-,TRBJ1-5,TRBV15,TGTGCCACCAGCAGAGATCTCGGCGGATCTGGCAATCAGCCCCAGCATTTT,CATSRDLGGSGNQPQHF
once,TRBD1,TRBJ1-1,TRBV6-5,TGTGCCAGCAGTTTGTACAGGGGGGTTAACACTGAAGCTTTCTTT,CASSLYRGVNTEAFF
-,TRBD2,TRBJ2-1,TRBV10-3,TGTGCCATCGCCGAGGGCGGGGGGATCGATGAGCAGTTCTTC,CAIAEGGGIDEQFF
few,-,TRBJ1-2,TRBV5-4,TGTGCCAGCAGCCAGGACCTGGGAGGGTATGGCTACACCTTC,CASSQDLGGYGYTF
-,-,TRBJ2-7,TRBV6-6,TGTGCCGGGGGGGACACAAAGTACGAGCAGTACTTC,CAGGDTKYEQYF
-,TRBD1,TRBJ1-5,TRBV4-2,TGTGCCAGCAGCCAAGAGTCAACAGGGGGCGCCGGTGGGAATCAGCCCCAGCATTTT,CASSQESTGGAGGNQPQHF
-,TRBD1,TRBJ1-1,TRBV13,TGTGCCAGCAGATTTGGACAGGGAAGTAACACTGAAGCTTTCTTT,CASRFGQGSNTEAFF
-,TRBD1,TRBJ1-4,TRBV6-1,TGTGCCAGCAGTGAAGAAAAGGGACAGGGGGATGTGGGACTAACTAATGAAAAACTGTTTTTT,CASSEEKGQGDVGLTNEKLFF
-,TRBD2,TRBJ2-7,TRBV9,TGTGCCAGCAGCCCCAACGGACTAGCGGGGGCCTACGAGCAGTACTTC,CASSPNGLAGAYEQYF
few,-,TRBJ1-3,TRBV10-1,TGCGCCAGCAGTGAAGGCGGAACTGGAAACACCATATATTTT,CASSEGGTGNTIYF
-,TRBD2,TRBJ2-5,TRBV28,TGTGCCAGCAGTTTATCCGGGACTAGCCAAGAAGAGACCCAGTACTTC,CASSLSGTSQEETQYF
-,TRBD2,TRBJ2-5,TRBV2,TGTGCCAGCAGTGCTGGACTAGCTGGGGCCCAGTACTTC,CASSAGLAGAQYF
-,-,TRBJ2-3,TRBV5-1,TGCGCCAGCAGCTCCGAGGGGGGGGCCACAGATACGCAGTATTTT,CASSSEGGATDTQYF
-,TRBD1,TRBJ1-5,TRBV7-9,TGTGCCAGCAGCTCAGAGGGACAGGGAAGGAATCAGCCCCAGCATTTT,CASSSEGQGRNQPQHF
-,TRBD2,TRBJ2-7,TRBV28,TGTGCCAGCAGTCCGAACGGGGGGTCCTACGAGCAGTACTTC,CASSPNGGSYEQYF
-,-,TRBJ1-4,TRBV2,TGTGCCAGCAGGACGGGGAATGAAAAACTGTTTTTT,CASRTGNEKLFF
-,-,TRBJ2-7,TRBV11-2,TGTGCCAGCAGCTTAGAAAACGGGGTCGCCTACGAGCAGTACTTC,CASSLENGVAYEQYF
-,-,TRBJ2-7,TRBV9,TGTGCCAGCAGCGGTGCTTCCAGCTACGAGCAGTACTTC,CASSGASSYEQYF
-,-,TRBJ2-3,TRBV9,TGTGCCGGCAGCGCTAGACTAGCAGATACGCAGTATTTT,CAGSARLADTQYF
-,TRBD1,TRBJ1-2,TRBV28,TGTGCCAGCAGAGATAGGCAGGGGGTCTGGGGCTACACCTTC,CASRDRQGVWGYTF
-,TRBD1,TRBJ2-2,TRBV7-6,TGTGCCAGCAGCTCGCCAGACAGGGTTGGGACCGGGGAGCTGTTTTTT,CASSSPDRVGTGELFF
-,-,TRBJ2-2,TRBV9,TGTGCCAGCAGGGACTCGAACACCGGGGAGCTGTTTTTT,CASRDSNTGELFF
-,-,TRBJ1-2,TRBV11-2,TGTGCCAGCAGCTTAGGGGGCCCCATAGGGGGCTACACCTTC,CASSLGGPIGGYTF
once,TRBD1,TRBJ1-5,TRBV2,TGTGCCAGCAGTGAATTGGACAGGGGCTCCTATAGCAATCAGCCCCAGCATTTT,CASSELDRGSYSNQPQHF
few,TRBD1,TRBJ1-4,TRBV5-6,TGTGCCAGCAGCCAGGGACAGCGTAATGAAAAACTGTTTTTT,CASSQGQRNEKLFF
-,TRBD1,TRBJ1-1,TRBV19,TGTGCCAGTAGTGCTGCAGGGGGCCGGAACACTGAAGCTTTCTTT,CASSAAGGRNTEAFF
-,TRBD1,TRBJ1-1,TRBV13,TGTGCCAGCAGCCCTACAGGGGCGGGGAACACTGAAGCTTTCTTT,CASSPTGAGNTEAFF
-,TRBD2,TRBJ2-3,TRBV7-9,TGTGCCAGCAGCGAGAGCGGGGGTAACACAGATACGCAGTATTTT,CASSESGGNTDTQYF
-,-,TRBJ1-2,TRBV6-6,TGTGCCAGCACCTTAGGAGGGGCTGGCTACACCTTC,CASTLGGAGYTF
-,TRBD2,TRBJ2-7,TRBV27,TGTGCCAGCAGACAAAGCGGGGGACTCACCTACGAGCAGTACTTC,CASRQSGGLTYEQYF
-,-,TRBJ1-2,TRBV5-3,TGTGCCAGAAAGCGGGAAACAGGTTCGAACTATGGCTACACCTTC,CARKRETGSNYGYTF
-,TRBD1,TRBJ1-1,TRBV5-5,TGTGCCAGCAGCTTGGAGACAGGGAGTCTGGGGGCTTTCTTT,CASSLETGSLGAFF
-,-,TRBJ2-3,TRBV7-9,TGTGCCAGCAGCTTAGGCCTAACGAGCACAGATACGCAGTATTTT,CASSLGLTSTDTQYF
-,TRBD1,TRBJ1-2,TRBV7-2,TGTGCCAGCAGCCACCCATCGACAGGGTTCTATGGCTACACCTTC,CASSHPSTGFYGYTF
-,-,TRBJ2-7,TRBV19,TGTGCCAGTAGCCCCGGACAAAGCTACGAGCAGTACTTC,CASSPGQSYEQYF
-,TRBD1,TRBJ2-7,TRBV6-1,TGTGCCAGCAGAGGACAGGCAAAAAGCTCCTACGAGCAGTACTTC,CASRGQAKSSYEQYF
-,-,TRBJ1-1,TRBV28,TGTGCCAGTAGTTTGAATTGGCCTGAAGCTTTCTTT,CASSLNWPEAFF
-,-,TRBJ1-3,TRBV6-6,TGTGCCAGCAGTTACTTCAGGGTCCAAACCAACACCATATATTTT,CASSYFRVQTNTIYF
-,-,TRBJ2-7,TRBV18,TGTGCCAGCTCACCACCCGGTGGCTACGAGCAGTACTTC,CASSPPGGYEQYF
-,TRBD1,TRBJ1-1,TRBV2,TGTGCCAGCACCGGACAGGTCGGGTCTGAAGCTTTCTTT,CASTGQVGSEAFF
-,TRBD2,TRBJ2-1,TRBV13,TGTGCCAGCAGCTTAGTACTAGCGGGGGTAAGCTCCTACAATGAGCAGTTCTTC,CASSLVLAGVSSYNEQFF
-,TRBD1,TRBJ2-7,TRBV5-4,TGTGCCAGCAGCTTGGCGGGACAGGGAAGCGAGCAGTACTTC,CASSLAGQGSEQYF
-,-,TRBJ1-5,TRBV2,TGTGCCAGCAGTGTGGGGGGTAATGGCAATCAGCCCCAGCATTTT,CASSVGGNGNQPQHF
-,-,TRBJ2-3,TRBV9,TGTGCCAGCAGCGTCGAGGCGGAACCCACCACAGATACGCAGTATTTT,CASSVEAEPTTDTQYF
-,-,TRBJ1-2,TRBV30,TGTGCCCGGAGTGTGGCGGGGATCGGGTATGGCTACACCTTC,CARSVAGIGYGYTF
-,TRBD2,TRBJ2-7,TRBV7-9,TGTGCCAGCAGCCGAACAGCGGGGGGCAGCTCCTACGAGCAGTACTTC,CASSRTAGGSSYEQYF
-,-,TRBJ1-1,TRBV27,TGTGCCAGCAGGGCAGGCTTGAACACTGAAGCTTTCTTT,CASRAGLNTEAFF